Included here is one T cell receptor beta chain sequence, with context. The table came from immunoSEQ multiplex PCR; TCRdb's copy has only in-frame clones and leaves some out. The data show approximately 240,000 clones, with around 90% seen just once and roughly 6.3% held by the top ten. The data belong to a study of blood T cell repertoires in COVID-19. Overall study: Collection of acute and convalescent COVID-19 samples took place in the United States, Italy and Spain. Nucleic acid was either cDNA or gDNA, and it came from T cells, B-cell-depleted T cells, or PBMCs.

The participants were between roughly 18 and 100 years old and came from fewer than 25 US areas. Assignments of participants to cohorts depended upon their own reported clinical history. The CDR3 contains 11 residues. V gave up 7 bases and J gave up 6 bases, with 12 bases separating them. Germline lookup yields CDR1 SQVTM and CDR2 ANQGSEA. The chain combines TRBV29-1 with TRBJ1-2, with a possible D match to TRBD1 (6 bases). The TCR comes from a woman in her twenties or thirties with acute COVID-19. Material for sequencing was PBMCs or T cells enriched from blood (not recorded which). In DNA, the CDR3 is TGCAGCGGCGGACACAGGGATGGCTACACCTTC. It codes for CSGGHRDGYTF.